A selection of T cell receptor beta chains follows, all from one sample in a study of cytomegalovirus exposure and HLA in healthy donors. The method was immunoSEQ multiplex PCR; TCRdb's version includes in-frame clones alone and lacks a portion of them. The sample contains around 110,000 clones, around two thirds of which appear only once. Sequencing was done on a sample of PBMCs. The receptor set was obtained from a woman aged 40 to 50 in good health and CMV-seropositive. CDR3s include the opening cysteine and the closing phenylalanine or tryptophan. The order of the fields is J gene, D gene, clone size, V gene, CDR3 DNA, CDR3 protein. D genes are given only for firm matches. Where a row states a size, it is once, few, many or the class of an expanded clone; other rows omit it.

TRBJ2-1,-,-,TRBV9,TGTGCCAGCAGCGTAGACGGGACATACAATGAGCAGTTCTTC,CASSVDGTYNEQFF
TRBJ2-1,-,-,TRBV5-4,TGTGCCAGCAGCTTGGAGCACCATGAGCAGTTCTTC,CASSLEHHEQFF
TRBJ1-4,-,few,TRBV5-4,TGTGCCAGCAGCTTGGATGATTCAGGAAAACTGTTTTTT,CASSLDDSGKLFF
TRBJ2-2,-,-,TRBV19,TGTGCCAGTAGTATCAGCTACAGCACCGGGGAGCTGTTTTTT,CASSISYSTGELFF
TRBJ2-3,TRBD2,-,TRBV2,TGTGCCAGCAGTATGGGACTAGCGCAGTATTTT,CASSMGLAQYF
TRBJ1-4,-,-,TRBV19,TGTGCCAGTAGTTCCGGGACATACGAAAAACTGTTTTTT,CASSSGTYEKLFF
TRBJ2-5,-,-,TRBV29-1,TGCAGCGTTGCTATCGGGAGTAAAGAGACCCAGTACTTC,CSVAIGSKETQYF
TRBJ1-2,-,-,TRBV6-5,TGTGCCAGCAGTTACGGCAGGGGAAGCTATGGCTACACCTTC,CASSYGRGSYGYTF
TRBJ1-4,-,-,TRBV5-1,TGCGCCAGCAGCTTGGAAGGGCAGAGGGAGGAAAAACTGTTTTTT,CASSLEGQREEKLFF
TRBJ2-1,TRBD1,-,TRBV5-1,TGCGCCAGCAGCTTACCTGGACAGGGCTACAATGAGCAGTTCTTC,CASSLPGQGYNEQFF
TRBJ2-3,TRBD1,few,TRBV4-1,TGCGCCAGCAGACGAACAGGGGTTCTCACAGATACGCAGTATTTT,CASRRTGVLTDTQYF
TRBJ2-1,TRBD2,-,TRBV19,TGTGCCAGTAGTCCGGGGGGAGGACTAGCGGGAGCTGATGAGCAGTTCTTC,CASSPGGGLAGADEQFF
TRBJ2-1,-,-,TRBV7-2,TGTGCCAGCAGCCGAAGACTGGGGAGCTCCTACAATGAGCAGTTCTTC,CASSRRLGSSYNEQFF
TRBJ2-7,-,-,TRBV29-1,TGCAGCGTTTTCCAGGGTTACGAGCAGTACTTC,CSVFQGYEQYF
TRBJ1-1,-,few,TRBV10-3,TGTGCCATCAGGGGACTGGTGAACACTGAAGCTTTCTTT,CAIRGLVNTEAFF
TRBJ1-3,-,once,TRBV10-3,TGTGCCATCATGGGGCAGTTTGGCCTCTCTGGAAACACCATATATTTT,CAIMGQFGLSGNTIYF
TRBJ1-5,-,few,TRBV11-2,TGTGCCAGCAGACCCCCCAGGAGGTGTGACAGGATAGATAATCAGCCCCAGCATTTT,CASRPPRRCDRIDNQPQHF
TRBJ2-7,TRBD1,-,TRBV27,TGTGCCAGCAGTTGGGGGCAGGGGGCTTACGAGCAGTACTTC,CASSWGQGAYEQYF
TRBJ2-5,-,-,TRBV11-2,TGTGCCAGCAGCCCCAGATTACCAGAGGGCCAGTACTTC,CASSPRLPEGQYF
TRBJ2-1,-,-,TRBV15,TGTGCCACCAGCAGAGATATACTCGGCGGCGACTACAATGAGCAGTTCTTC,CATSRDILGGDYNEQFF
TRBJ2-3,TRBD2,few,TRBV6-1,TGTGCCAGCAGTGGAACTAGCGCAGATACGCAGTATTTT,CASSGTSADTQYF
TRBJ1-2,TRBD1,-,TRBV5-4,TGTGCCAGCAGCCCCGACCCGACAGGGGAATACGGCTACACCTTC,CASSPDPTGEYGYTF
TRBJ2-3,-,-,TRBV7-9,TGTGCCAGCAGGGCCGGGAGCTGGACAGATACGCAGTATTTT,CASRAGSWTDTQYF
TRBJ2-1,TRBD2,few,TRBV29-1,TGCAGCGTTCCGGGACTAGCGGGAGACCATGAGCAGTTCTTC,CSVPGLAGDHEQFF
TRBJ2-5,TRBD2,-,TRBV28,TGTGCCAGCAGTCCCCTACTGCGGGAGGGCCTCGAGACCCAGTACTTC,CASSPLLREGLETQYF
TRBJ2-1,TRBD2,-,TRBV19,TGTGCCAGTGGGACTAGCGGGAGGGCCATGAGGAATGAGCAGTTCTTC,CASGTSGRAMRNEQFF
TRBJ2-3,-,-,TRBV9,TGTGCCAGCAGCGTAGCGGGAGCTACAGATACGCAGTATTTT,CASSVAGATDTQYF
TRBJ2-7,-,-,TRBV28,TGTGCCAGCAGTTCAGGAGGCAGGGGAATTGGGGTCTACGAGCAGTACTTC,CASSSGGRGIGVYEQYF
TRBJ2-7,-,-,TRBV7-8,TGTGCCAGCAGCTTAGGGCCAGCGGGCGCCTCCTACGAGCAGTACTTC,CASSLGPAGASYEQYF
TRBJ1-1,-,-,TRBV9,TGTGCCAGCAGCGTTATATCGAACACTGAAGCTTTCTTT,CASSVISNTEAFF
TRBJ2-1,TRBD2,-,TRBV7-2,TGTGCCAGCAGCTTAGCCGGACTAGCGGGAGGGAATGAGCAGTTCTTC,CASSLAGLAGGNEQFF
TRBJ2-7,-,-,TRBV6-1,TGTGCCACCTTACATGGGCAGGGGAAGTACTTC,CATLHGQGKYF
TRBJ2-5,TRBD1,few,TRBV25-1,TGTGCCAGCAGTGAGGAGGACAGGGAAGAGACCCAGTACTTC,CASSEEDREETQYF